The 31 T cell receptor beta chains below come from one sample, sequenced in a study of type 1 and type 2 diabetes patients (dated by TCRdb to 2015 to 2016). The sequencer was an Illumina MiSeq. Genomic DNA from sorted T cell subsets was used as template for TCRbeta CDR3 amplification. Multiplex PCR with 30 forward and 13 reverse primers amplified the TCRbeta CDR3 region. The public reads were quality trimmed at Q25 with fastp and then assembled into clones with MiXCR by TCRdb, keeping productive beta chains. Identical CDR3 protein sequences are pooled into one entry, listed with their most common genes and DNA. The sample includes 250,000 to 300,000 distinct CDR3 sequences, with roughly 48% observed a single time. Roughly 13% of the sample goes to the ten largest clones. The sample taken for sequencing was peripheral blood mononuclear cells (PBMCs). The receptor source for this set is a man in his late teens or twenties with type 2 diabetes.

This clonotype was recorded only once. V gene TRBV3-1 combines with J gene TRBJ1-4; no clear D gene. The CDR3 has 16 amino acids. Trimming took 0 bases from V and 2 from J, leaving 10 bases between them. The germline V gene has CDR1 LGHDT and CDR2 YNNKEL (reference sequence). The CDR3 bases are TGTGCCAGCAGCCAAGAAAATGGGCTCACTAATGAAAAACTGTTTTTT. Protein sequence: CASSQENGLTNEKLFF.

The table lists this clonotype with a count of one. The chain recombines TRBV11-2 with TRBJ2-7, with D unclear. V gave up 5 bases and J gave up 0 bases, with 14 bases separating them. CDR1 is SGHAT and CDR2 is FQNNGV in the germline V gene. The CDR3 sequence is 15 residues long. This CDR3 is CASSRTTGTSYEQYF. The CDR3 DNA reads as TGTGCCAGCAGCCGGACGACCGGTACCTCCTACGAGCAGTACTTC. The full variable domain, completed using reference TRBV11-2 and TRBJ2-7, is EAGVAQSPRYKIIEKRQSVAFWCNPISGHATLYWYQQILGQGPKLLIQFQNNGVVDDSQLPKDRFSAERLKGVDSTLKIQPAKLEDSAVYLCASSRTTGTSYEQYFGPGTRLTVT.

The chain joins TRBV4-3 to TRBJ2-2; D is perhaps TRBD2 (5 bases). The V gene lost 5 bases and the J gene lost 0 bases, with 10 bases spanning the gap. This CDR3 spans 15 amino acids. Looked up from germline, CDR1 is LGHNA and CDR2 is YSLEER. The CDR3 bases are TGCGCCAGCAGCGACGAGCGGCCGAACACCGGGGAGCTGTTTTTT. Protein sequence: CASSDERPNTGELFF.

This clonotype was observed a single time. The rearrangement links TRBV20-1 to TRBJ2-6; tentative D call: TRBD2 (5 bases). CDR3 length: 16 residues. Germline assignment: CDR1 DFQATT and CDR2 SNEGSKA (reference sequence). The ends were cut back, 4 bases at V and 4 bases at J, with 17 bases in the middle. The CDR3 region has the DNA TGCAGTGCTACCTTCGAGGGAGTATCCGGGGCCAACGTCCTGACTTTC. It encodes CSATFEGVSGANVLTF.

This clonotype has a handful of counts. This chain links TRBV19 with TRBJ2-5; D is unclear. The V end was cut by 5 bases, the J end by 7 bases, with 14 bases between. Germline V gene data show CDR1 as LNHDA and CDR2 as SQIVND (reference sequence). This CDR3 has 13 amino acids. CDR3 sequence (DNA): TGTGCCAGTAGTTTGACTCCGCCAATGACCCAGTACTTC. It translates to CASSLTPPMTQYF.

The rearrangement links TRBV7-9 to TRBJ2-1; D not resolved. This CDR3 is 12 amino acids long. The germline V gene encodes CDR1 SEHNR and CDR2 FQNEAQ (reference sequence). V was shortened by 5 bases and J by 11 bases, with 13 bases between the two germline ends. The CDR3 loop is CASSPADPKQFF. Here the CDR3 DNA reads TGTGCCAGCAGCCCCGCCGACCCGAAGCAGTTCTTC.

The chain couples TRBV12-3 or TRBV12-4 to TRBJ2-7; a possible D gene is TRBD1 (5 bases). The V gene lost 2 bases and the J gene lost 2 bases, with 10 bases spanning the gap. The CDR3 totals 14 residues. In DNA, the CDR3 is TGTGCCAGCAGTTTAAGTGACAGCCCCTACGAGCAGTACTTC. Protein: CASSLSDSPYEQYF.

This clonotype was seen a handful of times. The chain carries TRBV2 and TRBJ1-4; tentatively, D is TRBD1 (5 bases). V shed 5 bases and J shed 0 bases, with 13 bases lying between them. The CDR3 totals 16 residues. Per germline, CDR1 SNHLY and CDR2 FYNNEI. In DNA, the CDR3 is TGTGCCAGCAGTCCCCGAACGACAGCAACTAATGAAAAACTGTTTTTT. It is translated as CASSPRTTATNEKLFF.

The J gene is TRBJ2-7, the V gene TRBV6-5; maybe TRBD2 (6 bases). Per the germline V gene, CDR1 is MNHEY and CDR2 is SVGAGI. The CDR3 is 18 residues long. V was cut by 4 bases and J by 1 base, with 23 bases left in between. This CDR3 reads CASSSTVPAAGFSYEQYF. In nucleotides, the CDR3 is TGTGCCAGCAGTTCCACAGTTCCCGCGGCGGGATTTTCCTACGAGCAGTACTTC.

The genes are TRBV7-8 and TRBJ2-6; perhaps D is TRBD1 or TRBD2 (6 bases each). The V and J ends lost 1 base and 2 bases respectively, with 12 bases between them. Germline V gene data show CDR1 as SGHVS and CDR2 as FQNEAQ. The CDR3 has 17 residues. For the CDR3, the DNA is TGTGCCAGCAGCTTAGTTAGGGGGGCGACTGGGGCCAACGTCCTGACTTTC. Amino acid sequence: CASSLVRGATGANVLTF.

The rearrangement links TRBV19 to TRBJ1-5; no reliable D call. Per the germline V gene, CDR1 is LNHDA and CDR2 is SQIVND (reference sequence). The CDR3 totals 13 residues. The V end was cut by 5 bases, the J end by 4 bases, with 9 bases between. The CDR3 coding sequence is TGTGCCAGTAGTGAAGAGGCAAATCAGCCCCAGCATTTT. This gives the protein CASSEEANQPQHF.

CDR3 residues: CASRGTGLYEQYF. CDR3 nucleotides: TGTGCCAGCAGAGGGACAGGGTTGTACGAGCAGTACTTC. The J gene is TRBJ2-7, the V gene TRBV2, with TRBD1 matching over 9 bases. The trim removed 6 bases at V and 4 bases at J, leaving 4 bases unmatched. Per the germline V gene, CDR1 is SNHLY and CDR2 is FYNNEI. The CDR3 covers 13 residues.

This sequence joins TRBV20-1 and TRBJ2-3, with 10 nucleotides matching TRBD2. Germline CDR1 reads DFQATT; CDR2 reads SNEGSKA (reference sequence). V lost 5 bases to trimming and J lost 2 bases; unmatched junction nucleotides: 13. The CDR3 runs to 17 residues. This CDR3 reads CSAPNPGLAIPTDTQYF. The CDR3 region has the DNA TGCAGTGCTCCAAACCCGGGACTAGCGATTCCCACAGATACGCAGTATTTT.

The chain has TRBV7-2 and TRBJ2-2, with D hard to call. Trimming cost V 5 bases and J 6 bases, with 16 bases left between them. Per germline, CDR1 SGHTA and CDR2 FQGNSA. CDR3 length: 15 amino acids. CDR3 coding DNA: TGTGCCAGCAGCCCCGAGGTCGGATGGGCCGGGGAGCTGTTTTTT. Protein sequence: CASSPEVGWAGELFF.

CDR3 protein: CANRGLWDEQFF. The CDR3 DNA sequence: TGCGCCAACAGGGGATTATGGGATGAGCAGTTCTTC. The chain links TRBV10-2 to TRBJ2-1, with 7 nucleotides matching TRBD1. V lost 10 bases to trimming and J lost 8 bases; unmatched junction nucleotides: 8. The CDR3 sequence is 12 residues long. The germline V gene encodes CDR1 WSHSY and CDR2 SAAADI.

The rearrangement uses TRBV12-3 or TRBV12-4 and TRBJ2-7, with TRBD1 as a possible D gene (6 bases). This CDR3 spans 13 amino acids. V gave up 6 bases and J gave up 4 bases, with 13 bases separating them. CDR3 nucleotide sequence: TGTGCCAGCAGCCGGACAGAGGGGTACGAGCAGTACTTC. It yields the protein CASSRTEGYEQYF.

The chain is built from TRBV20-1 and TRBJ1-1; TRBD1 matches 8 bases. J was trimmed by 5 bases and V by 3 bases; bases with no gene match: 5. Germline loops: CDR1 DFQATT, CDR2 SNEGSKA (reference sequence). This CDR3 comprises 13 residues. CDR3: CSASRDRTTEAFF. The CDR3 DNA sequence: TGCAGTGCTAGTCGGGACAGGACTACTGAAGCTTTCTTT.

This rearrangement joins TRBV12-3 or TRBV12-4 to TRBJ2-5, with 9 bases fitting TRBD1. With 6 bases clipped from V and 4 bases from J, the junction kept 12 bases outside the gene matches. The CDR3 length is 16 residues. CDR3 region: CASSPAPGQGGETQYF. CDR3 nucleotide sequence: TGTGCCAGCAGCCCAGCGCCGGGACAGGGTGGAGAGACCCAGTACTTC.

For this clonotype: Likely a read error: the CDR3 ends without its conserved phenylalanine or tryptophan. J is TRBJ1-1 and V is TRBV19; tentatively, D is TRBD1 (5 bases). CDR3 length equals 14 residues. Germline V gene lookup returns CDR1 LNHDA and CDR2 SQIVND (reference sequence). The CDR3 is CSVAYDSSNTEAFS. The CDR3 nucleotides read TGCAGCGTAGCTTACGACAGTTCGAACACTGAAGCTTTCTCT.

This clonotype was observed many times. The rearrangement links TRBV19 to TRBJ2-5, with D possibly being TRBD1 or TRBD2 (6 bases each). Germline V gives CDR1 LNHDA, CDR2 SQIVND (reference sequence). This CDR3 comprises 13 residues. Deletions cut 5 bases from V and 2 bases from J, with 9 bases between. In DNA, the CDR3 is TGTGCCAGTAGTGTAGGGGGGCAAGAGACCCAGTACTTC. Its translation is CASSVGGQETQYF.

To note about this clonotype: At one boundary the junction diverges from the germline segment, which might be a read error. V usage is TRBV5-1 and J usage is TRBJ1-4, with 11 bases identical to TRBD1. The CDR3 is 14 residues long. From germline, CDR1 is SGHRS and CDR2 YFSETQ. CDR3 sequence (DNA): TGTGCCAGCAGTAGGACAGGGGGCGGTGAAAAACTGTTTTTT. It is translated as CASSRTGGGEKLFF.

This clonotype was seen ten or more times. The DNA for the CDR3 is TGTGCCACCAGCAGAGGGCCAGGGGAAACCTACACCTTC. This codes for CATSRGPGETYTF. The V call is TRBV15, the J call TRBJ1-2; possibly TRBD1 for D (6 bases). CDR3 size: 13 residues. V lost 1 base and J 10 bases, leaving 13 bases between the germline ends. The V gene's germline CDR1 is LNHNV and CDR2 YYDKDF (reference sequence).

This clonotype has only one observation. The chain couples TRBV10-1 to TRBJ2-7; D gene uncertain. V lost 9 bases, J lost 6 bases, and 12 bases lay in between. The CDR3 contains 11 residues. CDR1 and CDR2 from the germline V gene are WNHNN and SYGVQD (reference sequence). The CDR3 DNA sequence: TGCGCCAGGCCTGAATATTGCGAGCAGTACTTC. This gives the protein CARPEYCEQYF.

The chain carries TRBV6-5 and TRBJ1-2; D unresolved. Germline CDR1 MNHEY, CDR2 SVGAGI. The CDR3 loop spans 16 amino acids. V shed 0 bases and J shed 4 bases, with 15 bases lying between them. CDR3 sequence reads: CASSYSAGSLLYGYTF. The CDR3 nucleotides are TGTGCCAGCAGTTACTCGGCGGGGTCCTTACTCTATGGCTACACCTTC.

J is TRBJ2-7 and V is TRBV7-8; D might be TRBD2 (6 bases). V dropped 2 bases and J dropped 7 bases, with 18 bases sitting between them. This CDR3 contains 15 residues. In germline, CDR1 is SGHVS, CDR2 FQNEAQ. The chain's CDR3 is CASSLMGGIYNEQYF. CDR3 bases: TGTGCCAGCAGCTTAATGGGCGGGATCTACAATGAGCAGTACTTC. Filled out from reference TRBV7-8 and TRBJ2-7, the complete variable domain reads GAGVSQSPRYKVAKRGQDVALRCDPISGHVSLFWYQQALGQGPEFLTYFQNEAQLDKSGLPSDRFFAERPEGSVSTLKIQRTQQEDSAVYLCASSLMGGIYNEQYFGPGTRLTVT.

V usage is TRBV12-3 or TRBV12-4 and J usage is TRBJ2-1; TRBD2 agrees at 10 bases. The CDR3 length is 15 residues. The V gene end was trimmed by 6 bases and the J gene end by 10 bases; junction bases not matched to a gene: 12. The CDR3 region has the DNA TGTGCCAGCAGCCCGGGACTAGCGCCCGCATCCGAGCAGTTCTTC. Amino acid sequence: CASSPGLAPASEQFF.

The CDR3 region is CASSLAHRNTEAFF. In DNA, the CDR3 is TGTGCCAGCAGCTTAGCGCACAGGAACACTGAAGCTTTCTTT. This rearrangement joins TRBV7-9 to TRBJ1-1, with D hard to call. V was pared by 0 bases and J by 1 base, with 6 bases between. Germline loops: CDR1 SEHNR, CDR2 FQNEAQ (reference sequence). The length of the CDR3 is 14 residues. The variable domain in full, completed from reference TRBV7-9 and TRBJ1-1, reads DTGVSQNPRHKITKRGQNVTFRCDPISEHNRLYWYRQTLGQGPEFLTYFQNEAQLEKSRLLSDRFSAERPKGSFSTLEIQRTEQGDSAMYLCASSLAHRNTEAFFGQGTRLTVV.

The V gene is TRBV29-1, the J gene TRBJ2-7; D call uncertain. CDR3 length: 13 amino acids. The V gene's germline CDR1 is SQVTM and CDR2 ANQGSEA. V was shortened by 4 bases and J by 0 bases, with 10 bases between the two germline ends. The CDR3 protein is CSVVLPDSYEQYF. The CDR3 nucleotides read TGCAGCGTTGTGTTGCCAGACTCCTACGAGCAGTACTTC.

The chain combines TRBV19 with TRBJ1-1; D might be TRBD1 (6 bases). This CDR3 is 18 amino acids long. Trimming pared 1 base from V and 3 bases from J, leaving 21 bases between. Germline V gene data show CDR1 as LNHDA and CDR2 as SQIVND (reference sequence). CDR3 sequence: CASSIVFMGRGIDTEAFF. CDR3 coding DNA: TGTGCCAGTAGTATAGTGTTCATGGGCAGGGGAATCGACACTGAAGCTTTCTTT.

There are many counts of this clonotype. This chain connects TRBV25-1 to TRBJ2-7; 12 nucleotides match TRBD2. J gave up 5 bases and V 6 bases, and 5 bases lay outside the gene matches. Germline V lookup: CDR1 MGHDK, CDR2 SYGVNS. There are 14 residues in the CDR3. The DNA for the CDR3 is TGTGCCAGCAGACTAGCGGGAGGTATCAACGAGCAGTACTTC. Amino acids: CASRLAGGINEQYF.

The V and J genes are TRBV9 and TRBJ2-5, with 7 bases matching TRBD2. V trimming: 3 bases; J trimming: 4 bases; junction bases outside the gene matches: 9. Germline-derived CDR1 and CDR2 are SGDLS and YYNGEE. The CDR3 consists of 15 residues. CDR3 DNA: TGTGCCAGCAGCGCAGCAGACGGGGGGAGAGAGACCCAGTACTTC. As protein: CASSAADGGRETQYF.